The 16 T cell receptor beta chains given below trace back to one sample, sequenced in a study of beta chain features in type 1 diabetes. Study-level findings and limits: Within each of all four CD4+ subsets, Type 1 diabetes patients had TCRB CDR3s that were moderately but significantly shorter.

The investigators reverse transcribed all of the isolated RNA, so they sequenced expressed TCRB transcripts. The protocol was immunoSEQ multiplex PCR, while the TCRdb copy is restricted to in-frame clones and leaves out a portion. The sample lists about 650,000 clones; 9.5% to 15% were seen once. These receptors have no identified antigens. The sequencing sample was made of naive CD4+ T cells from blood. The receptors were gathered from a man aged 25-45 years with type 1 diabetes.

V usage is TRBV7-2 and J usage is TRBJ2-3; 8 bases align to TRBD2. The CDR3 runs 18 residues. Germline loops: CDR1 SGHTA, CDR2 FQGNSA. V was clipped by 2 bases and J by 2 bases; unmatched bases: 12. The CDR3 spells CASSLLRPGGPTTDTQYF. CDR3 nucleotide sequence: TGTGCCAGCAGCTTATTGCGACCGGGGGGGCCAACCACAGATACGCAGTATTTT.

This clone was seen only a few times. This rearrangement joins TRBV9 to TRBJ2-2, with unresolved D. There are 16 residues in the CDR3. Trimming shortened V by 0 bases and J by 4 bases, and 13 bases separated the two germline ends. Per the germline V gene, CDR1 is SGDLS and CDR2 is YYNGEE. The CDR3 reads CASSVGQTGITGELFF. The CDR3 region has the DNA TGTGCCAGCAGCGTAGGTCAGACGGGCATCACCGGGGAGCTGTTTTTT.

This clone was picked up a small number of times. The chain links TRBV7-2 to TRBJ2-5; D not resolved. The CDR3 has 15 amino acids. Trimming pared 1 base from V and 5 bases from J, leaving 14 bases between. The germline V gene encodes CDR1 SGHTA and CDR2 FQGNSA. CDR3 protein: CASSLEKREIETQYF. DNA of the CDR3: TGTGCCAGCAGCTTAGAAAAACGCGAGATTGAGACCCAGTACTTC.

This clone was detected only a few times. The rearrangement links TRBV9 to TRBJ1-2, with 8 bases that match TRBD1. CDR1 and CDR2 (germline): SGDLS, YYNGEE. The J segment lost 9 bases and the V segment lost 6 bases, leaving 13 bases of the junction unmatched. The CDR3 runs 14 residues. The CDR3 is CASTPGSTGVSYTF. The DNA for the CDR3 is TGTGCCAGCACCCCAGGATCGACAGGGGTTAGCTACACCTTC.

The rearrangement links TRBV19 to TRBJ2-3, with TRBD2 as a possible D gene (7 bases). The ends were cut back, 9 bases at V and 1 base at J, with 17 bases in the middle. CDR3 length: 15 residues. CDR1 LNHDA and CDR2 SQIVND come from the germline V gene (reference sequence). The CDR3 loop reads CASQGGGGRTDTQYF. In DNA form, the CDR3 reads TGTGCCAGCCAGGGCGGCGGGGGCCGCACAGATACGCAGTATTTT.

The CDR3 loop reads CASSQSSGTGLIHEQFF. The CDR3 DNA is TGCGCCAGCAGCCAATCCTCCGGGACAGGCTTAATCCATGAGCAGTTCTTC. The V gene is TRBV4-3, the J gene TRBJ2-1, with TRBD1 matching over 8 bases. CDR1 and CDR2 (germline): LGHNA, YSLEER. This CDR3 is 17 amino acids long. J lost 8 bases, V lost 2 bases, and 14 bases had no gene match.

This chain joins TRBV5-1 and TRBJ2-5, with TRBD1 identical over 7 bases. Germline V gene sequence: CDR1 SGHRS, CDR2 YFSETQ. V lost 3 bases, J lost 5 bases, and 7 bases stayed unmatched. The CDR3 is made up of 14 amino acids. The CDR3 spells CASSSSGGRETQYF. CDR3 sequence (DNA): TGCGCCAGCAGCTCCTCAGGGGGTCGGGAGACCCAGTACTTC. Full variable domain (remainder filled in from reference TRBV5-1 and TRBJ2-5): KAGVTQTPRYLIKTRGQQVTLSCSPISGHRSVSWYQQTPGQGLQFLFEYFSETQRNKGNFPGRFSGRQFSNSRSEMNVSTLELGDSALYLCASSSSGGRETQYFGPGTRLLVL.

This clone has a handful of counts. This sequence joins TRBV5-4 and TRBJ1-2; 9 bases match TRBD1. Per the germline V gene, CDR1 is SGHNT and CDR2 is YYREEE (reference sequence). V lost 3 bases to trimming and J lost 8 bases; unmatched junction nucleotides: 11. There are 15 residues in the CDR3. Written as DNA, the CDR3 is TGTGCCAGCAGCTCGCCGGGACAGGGTGTCTTGGGCTACACCTTC. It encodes CASSSPGQGVLGYTF. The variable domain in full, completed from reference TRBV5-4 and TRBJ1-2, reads ETGVTQSPTHLIKTRGQQVTLRCSSQSGHNTVSWYQQALGQGPQFIFQYYREEENGRGNFPPRFSGLQFPNYSSELNVNALELDDSALYLCASSSPGQGVLGYTFGSGTRLTVV.

The DNA of the CDR3 is TGCGCCAGCAGCCTAGCGGGGGCGCACACAGATACGCAGTATTTT. This encodes CASSLAGAHTDTQYF. J is TRBJ2-3 and V is TRBV5-1; TRBD2 agrees at 10 bases. Germline V gene data show CDR1 as SGHRS and CDR2 as YFSETQ. CDR3 size: 15 residues. V gave up 4 bases and J gave up 2 bases; unmatched junction bases: 4.

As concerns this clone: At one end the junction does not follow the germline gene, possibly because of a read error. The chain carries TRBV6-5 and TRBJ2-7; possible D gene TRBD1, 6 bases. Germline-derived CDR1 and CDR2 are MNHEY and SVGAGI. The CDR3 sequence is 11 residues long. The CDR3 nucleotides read TGTGCCAGCAGTCCGGACAGCGCGCTCCACTTC. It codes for CASSPDSALHF.

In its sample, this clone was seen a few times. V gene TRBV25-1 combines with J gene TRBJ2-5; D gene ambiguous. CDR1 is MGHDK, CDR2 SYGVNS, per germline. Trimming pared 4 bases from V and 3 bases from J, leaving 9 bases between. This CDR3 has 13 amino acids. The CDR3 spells CASSARGEETQYF. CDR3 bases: TGTGCCAGCAGTGCCCGTGGGGAAGAGACCCAGTACTTC.

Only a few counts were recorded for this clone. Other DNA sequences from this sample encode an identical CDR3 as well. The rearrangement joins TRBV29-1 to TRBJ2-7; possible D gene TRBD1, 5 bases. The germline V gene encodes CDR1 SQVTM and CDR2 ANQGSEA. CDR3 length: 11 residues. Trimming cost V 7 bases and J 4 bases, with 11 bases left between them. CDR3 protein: CSAGQGYEQYF. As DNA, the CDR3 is TGCAGCGCTGGACAAGGGTACGAGCAGTACTTC.

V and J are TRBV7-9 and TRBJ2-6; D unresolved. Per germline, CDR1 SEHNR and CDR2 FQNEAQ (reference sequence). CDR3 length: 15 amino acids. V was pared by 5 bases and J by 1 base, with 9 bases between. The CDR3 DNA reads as TGTGCCAGCAGCCTGCGTGAATCTGGGGCCAACGTCCTGACTTTC. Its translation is CASSLRESGANVLTF.

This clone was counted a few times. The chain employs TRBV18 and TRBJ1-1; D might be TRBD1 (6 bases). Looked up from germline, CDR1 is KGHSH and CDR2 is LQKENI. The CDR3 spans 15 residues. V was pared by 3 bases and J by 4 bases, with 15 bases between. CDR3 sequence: CASSPGQGQVTEAFF. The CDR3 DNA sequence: TGTGCCAGCTCACCTGGCCAGGGGCAGGTCACTGAAGCTTTCTTT.

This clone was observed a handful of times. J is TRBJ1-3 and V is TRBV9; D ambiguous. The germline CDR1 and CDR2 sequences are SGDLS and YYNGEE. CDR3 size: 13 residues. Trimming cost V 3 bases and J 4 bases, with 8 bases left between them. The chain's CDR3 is CASSATHGNTIYF. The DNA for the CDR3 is TGTGCCAGCAGCGCAACCCACGGAAACACCATATATTTT.

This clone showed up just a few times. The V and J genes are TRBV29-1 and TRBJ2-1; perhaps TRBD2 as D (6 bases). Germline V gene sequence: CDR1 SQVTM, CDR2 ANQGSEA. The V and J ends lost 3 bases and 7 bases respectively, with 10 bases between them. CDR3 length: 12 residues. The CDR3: CSVDVGGNEQFF. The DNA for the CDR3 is TGCAGCGTTGACGTTGGAGGGAATGAGCAGTTCTTC.